The 9 T cell receptor beta chains below were found in one sample sequenced in a study of OX40 agonist ivuxolimab in advanced cancers. This table comes from immunoSEQ multiplex PCR, and its TCRdb copy is limited to in-frame clones, with some not included. The sample lists approximately 68,000 clones; 84% were seen once. The source was CD4+ or CD8+ T cells sorted from blood, collected in a trial of the OX40 agonist ivuxolimab. The receptor set was obtained from an adult with an advanced solid tumor such as melanoma, head and neck, liver or kidney cancer.

The chain employs TRBV7-6 and TRBJ2-5, with 7 bases identical to TRBD1. TRBJ2-7 explains the end of the DNA better; the J call may be wrong. Germline CDR1 and CDR2: SGHVS and FNYEAQ. This CDR3 region has 14 residues. CDR3 coding DNA: TGTGCCAGCAGCCAGTGGGCAGGGGGATACGAGCAGTACTTC. Translating it yields CASSQWAGGYEQYF.

The chain recombines TRBV5-1 with TRBJ1-2; a possible D gene is TRBD1 (5 bases). V was trimmed by 4 bases and J by 2 bases, leaving 12 bases between them. This CDR3 has 14 residues. CDR1 SGHRS and CDR2 YFSETQ come from the germline V gene. CDR3 in DNA: TGCGCCAGCAGCCGGGACGGGTCGAACTATGGCTACACCTTC. It encodes CASSRDGSNYGYTF.

As for this clone: This CDR3 is also generated by other DNA sequences in the sample. V is TRBV4-1 and J is TRBJ1-1; tentatively, D is TRBD1 (6 bases). The CDR3 loop spans 14 amino acids. The V end lost 4 bases, the J end lost 0 bases, and 9 bases lay between the germline ends. Per the germline V gene, CDR1 is MGHRA and CDR2 is YSYEKL. Written as DNA, the CDR3 is TGCGCCAGCAGCCTGGGACAAATGAACACTGAAGCTTTCTTT. The encoded protein is CASSLGQMNTEAFF.

The V gene is TRBV4-3, the J gene TRBJ1-6; D not certain. Germline lookup yields CDR1 LGHNA and CDR2 YSLEER. CDR3 length: 13 residues. Between the trimmed V and J ends, which lost 0 bases and 10 bases, there was a span of 7 bases. The CDR3 nucleotides read TGCGCCAGCAGCCAAGAACTGAGGTCACCCCTCCACTTT. Protein product: CASSQELRSPLHF.

This rearrangement joins TRBV19 to TRBJ2-1, with TRBD1 identical over 9 bases. Per the germline V gene, CDR1 is LNHDA and CDR2 is SQIVND (reference sequence). The CDR3 runs to 13 residues. V gave up 5 bases and J gave up 7 bases; unmatched junction bases: 3. This chain's CDR3 is CASSYDRGNEQFF. Written as DNA, the CDR3 is TGTGCCAGTAGTTATGACAGGGGGAATGAGCAGTTCTTC.

The rearrangement links TRBV6-6 to TRBJ2-1, with TRBD1 matching 8 bases. J lost 3 bases, V lost 6 bases, and 7 bases had no gene match. The CDR3 covers 15 residues. The germline V gene has CDR1 MNHNY and CDR2 SVGAGI (reference sequence). CDR3 residues: CASSTGTGNYNEQFF. The CDR3 coding sequence is TGTGCCAGCAGCACCGGGACAGGCAACTACAATGAGCAGTTCTTC.

The chain recombines TRBV30 with TRBJ1-5; 8 bases map to TRBD1. Per the germline V gene, CDR1 is GTSNPN and CDR2 is SVGIG (reference sequence). The CDR3 covers 15 residues. Unmatched junction bases numbered 11, after V lost 6 bases and J lost 4 bases. CDR3 sequence: CACSHMTGVNQPQHF. Here the CDR3 DNA reads TGTGCCTGTTCTCACATGACAGGGGTGAATCAGCCCCAGCATTTT.

This rearrangement joins TRBV29-1 to TRBJ2-5, with D uncertain. Germline CDR1 and CDR2: SQVTM and ANQGSEA. The CDR3 contains 12 residues. V shed 1 base and J shed 5 bases, with 8 bases lying between them. CDR3 nucleotides: TGCAGCGTTGAAGGGGTTGGGGAGACCCAGTACTTC. Translated, it gives CSVEGVGETQYF. The complete variable domain, with remaining parts taken from reference TRBV29-1 and TRBJ2-5, reads SAVISQKPSRDICQRGTSLTIQCQVDSQVTMMFWYRQQPGQSLTLIATANQGSEATYESGFVIDKFPISRPNLTFSTLTVSNMSPEDSSIYLCSVEGVGETQYFGPGTRLLVL.

With regard to this clone: Different DNA sequences within this sample yield the same CDR3. V gene TRBV6-5 combines with J gene TRBJ2-5; D not resolved. The CDR3 sequence is 14 residues long. Trimming cost V 0 bases and J 5 bases, with 10 bases left between them. The V gene's germline CDR1 is MNHEY and CDR2 SVGAGI. CDR3 sequence reads: CASSYSPGRETQYF. CDR3 nucleotides: TGTGCCAGCAGTTACTCGCCCGGGCGGGAGACCCAGTACTTC.